Given below is one T cell receptor beta chain in context. Its antigen is still unknown. No qualities accompany the bases; no much larger clone lies one base away. Set within a cohort of healthcare workers in London, UK, this nested case-control study involved weekly PCR testing of nasopharyngeal swabs along with blood sampling. Healthcare workers were enrolled in the week of the UK lockdown, from 23 to 31 March 2020, and were followed every week for up to roughly 15 weeks. Library prep was done by 5' RACE. Sequenced using a NextSeq 500. To correct for sequencing error and PCR bias, the TCR library protocol tagged individual cDNA molecules with unique molecular identifiers. Both TCR alpha and beta chains were sequenced, and tight co-correlation was observed between alpha and beta sequence abundances in each sample. The authors processed their data as follows. V gene, J gene and CDR3 annotation of TCR sequences was performed with Decombinator V4. Expanded TCRs were defined as changing significantly between any two time points under a Poisson model with p below 0.0001. Abundances of TCRs were expressed as counts per million after normalisation to the total number of TCRs sequenced in each sample. MAIT TCRs were defined by TRAV1-2 paired with TRAJ12, TRAJ20 or TRAJ33, and iNKT TCRs by TRAV10 paired with TRAJ18. A search of VDJdb, accessed on 1 November 2021, was run for TCRs annotated to CMV, EBV and SARS-CoV-2, with TCRs annotated for multiple antigens excluded. TCRdb reprocessing: public reads trimmed at Q25 with fastp, clones called with MiXCR, in-frame beta chains kept. Every entry covers one CDR3 protein and lists the most common genes and DNA from its rows. The V and J calls were not made by the authors but by TCRdb's processing. The sample profile shows approximately 50,000 distinct CDR3 sequences; over 7% of them were found once. Clones ranked in the top ten supply approximately 4.6% of the sample.

The data originate from a study of early T cells in non-severe SARS-CoV-2 infection (dated by TCRdb to the early 2020s). Context from the whole study: Because TCR sequencing was done on bulk RNA from unsorted whole blood, the alpha and beta chains could not be paired.

Results and caveats for the whole study, not just this receptor: VDJdb matching was skewed toward anti-spike CD8 responses and likely underestimated virus-specific expansions, missing private and CD4 specificities.

From V the trimming removes 5 bases and from J it removes 6 bases, while the gene matches leave 1 base of the junction unaccounted for. Taken from the germline V gene (reference sequence), the CDR1 and CDR2 loops are GTSNPN and SVGIG. From its cysteine to its phenylalanine, the CDR3 spans 11 amino acids. Only the CDR3 DNA stays, 33 bases, in frame from base 1. The sequence was collected from an adult who was a healthcare worker with PCR-confirmed SARS-CoV-2 infection or an uninfected control (not recorded which). This chain is built from TRBV30 and TRBJ2-1, and 7 junctional nucleotides match TRBD1. The sample consisted of whole blood. The CDR3 reads as follows: CAWGTANEQFF. Read as DNA, the sequence is TGTGCCTGGGGGACAGCCAATGAGCAGTTCTTC.